Following are 26 T cell receptor beta chains from one sample sequenced in a study of T cell clonality in common variable immunodeficiency. Sequencing used immunoSEQ multiplex PCR; TCRdb keeps in-frame clones, though not all of them. The profile covers over 35,000 clones, none occurring a single time. The specimen sequenced was peripheral blood mononuclear cells. All receptors come from a person aged 18 to 70 in good health.

This clone occurred many times. The CDR3 is cut off 3 residues early in the read; its end comes from the germline J gene. V gene TRBV2 combines with J gene TRBJ1-1, with 8 bases identical to TRBD1. The CDR3 sequence is 15 residues long. V was clipped by 4 bases and J by 0 bases; unmatched bases: 4. Per the germline V gene, CDR1 is SNHLY and CDR2 is FYNNEI. The CDR3 region is CASSVQGALNTEAFF. The CDR3 DNA, read in part, is TGTGCCAGCAGTGTGCAGGGGGCTTTGAACACTGAA.

This clone was counted ten times or more. A much more abundant neighbour one base away suggests this may be a read error. The CDR3 end lies 3 residues beyond the end of the read and is filled in from the germline J gene. The V gene is TRBV5-1, the J gene TRBJ1-3; 7 bases line up with TRBD1. CDR1 and CDR2 from the germline V gene are SGHRS and YFSETQ. The CDR3 has 16 amino acids. The sequenced part of the CDR3 DNA is TGCACCAGCAGCTTGACAGGGAGTTTGACCGGAAACACC. It yields the protein CTSSLTGSLTGNT. The CDR3 in its entirety is CTSSLTGSLTGNTIYF.

CDR3 sequence: CATKVGGEVTGELFF. The DNA read from the CDR3 is TGTGCCACCAAGGTGGGAGGGGAGGTGACCGGGGAG. This sequence joins TRBV19 and TRBJ2-2; TRBD2 matches 7 bases. The observed sequence ends 3 residues before the CDR3 terminus, with the missing tail filled in from the germline J gene. The germline V gene encodes CDR1 LNHDA and CDR2 SQIVND (reference sequence). Trimming at V came to 10 bases and at J to 5 bases, leaving 13 bases not matched to a gene. This CDR3 comprises 15 residues.

This clone was counted at least ten times. The read terminates 3 residues before the CDR3 end, so the remaining end is supplied by the germline J gene. The chain recombines TRBV28 with TRBJ2-7; 9 nucleotides align to TRBD1. The J segment lost 3 bases and the V segment lost 9 bases, leaving 12 bases of the junction unmatched. The V gene's germline CDR1 is MDHEN and CDR2 SYDVKM. The CDR3 has 15 amino acids. The part of the CDR3 DNA that was read is TGTGCCAGTAGGGACAGGGATTTTTCTCACTACGAG. Its translation: CASRDRDFSHYE. The CDR3 in full is CASRDRDFSHYEQYF.

Worth noting for this clone: The CDR3 end is not reached by the read, which stops 3 residues before it; the germline J gene fills it in. This chain joins TRBV30 and TRBJ2-3; 14 nucleotides align to TRBD2. The CDR3 loop spans 17 amino acids. The germline V gene has CDR1 GTSNPN and CDR2 SVGIG (reference sequence). V lost 4 bases and J lost 6; bases outside the gene matches: 12. This chain's CDR3 is CAWKGGGLAGVMDTQYF. Incomplete CDR3 DNA: TGTGCCTGGAAGGGGGGGGGACTAGCGGGAGTAATGGATACG.

There are many counts of this clone. The read ends 3 residues shy of where the CDR3 ends; the end is completed using the germline J gene. This chain links TRBV4-2 with TRBJ1-1; 12 nucleotides line up with TRBD1. CDR3 length: 17 amino acids. Germline CDR1 LGHNA, CDR2 YNFKEQ. With V trimmed by 4 bases and J by 1 base, 7 bases remained unmatched. The CDR3 bases that were read are TGTGCCAGCAGCCCGGGACAGGGGGCGCGTGGGAACACTGAA. As protein: CASSPGQGARGNTE. The complete CDR3 sequence is CASSPGQGARGNTEAFF.

Ten or more counts support this clone. The read terminates 3 residues ahead of where the CDR3 ends, so the germline J gene completes it. The chain combines TRBV12-3 or TRBV12-4 with TRBJ2-7, with D perhaps TRBD1 (5 bases). The CDR3 runs 14 residues. With 5 bases removed from V and 2 bases from J, the gap between germline ends came to 13 bases. CDR3 in amino acids: CASSPFGAPYEQYF. The sequenced CDR3 bases are TGTGCCAGCAGTCCTTTTGGGGCCCCCTACGAG.

At least ten counts were recorded for this clone. The read ends 3 residues shy of where the CDR3 ends; the end is completed using the germline J gene. The chain couples TRBV20-1 to TRBJ2-7; D possibly corresponds to TRBD1 (6 bases). This CDR3 has 15 residues. CDR1 is DFQATT, CDR2 SNEGSKA, per germline (reference sequence). The V end lost 4 bases, the J end lost 0 bases, and 16 bases lay between the germline ends. The covered CDR3 bases are TGCAGTGCTACCAGTTTGGACAGAACCTCCTACGAG. It translates to CSATSLDRTSYE. The whole CDR3 region reads CSATSLDRTSYEQYF.

As regards this clone: It is likely a read error: a sequence one base away is far more abundant. Sequencing ends 3 residues short of the CDR3 end; the germline J gene provides the rest. The chain links TRBV6-2 or TRBV6-3 to TRBJ1-4; tentative D call: TRBD1 (6 bases). This CDR3 region has 16 residues. The germline gives CDR1 MNHEY, CDR2 SVGEGT. The DNA read from the CDR3 is TGTGCCAGCAGTTACTCGCCAGGGGAGAAGAATGGAAAA. This sequence encodes CASSYSPGEKNGK. Given in full, the CDR3 is CASSYSPGEKNGKLFF.

This clone was counted many times. From the germline J gene comes the end of the CDR3, since the read stops 3 residues before it. The chain recombines TRBV4-2 with TRBJ2-5; the D gene is possibly TRBD1 (6 bases). V gave up 0 bases and J gave up 7 bases, with 12 bases separating them. This CDR3 comprises 14 residues. CDR1 LGHNA and CDR2 YNFKEQ come from the germline V gene. CDR3 DNA (partial): TGTGCCAGCAGCCAAGATCAGGGGACGGGGACC. Translated, it gives CASSQDQGTGT. The whole CDR3 sequence is CASSQDQGTGTQYF.

This clone showed up many times. The CDR3 goes on 3 residues after the read ends, and that part is filled in from the germline J gene. The rearrangement links TRBV19 to TRBJ1-2; D is uncertain. V was clipped by 6 bases and J by 7 bases, with 15 bases between them. The germline V gene encodes CDR1 LNHDA and CDR2 SQIVND (reference sequence). The CDR3 has 13 residues. CDR3 amino acids: CASSLREGFGYTF. The DNA read from the CDR3 is TGTGCCAGTAGCCTGAGAGAAGGGTTTGGC.

This clone was counted many times. The CDR3 is cut off 3 residues early in the read; its end comes from the germline J gene. This chain links TRBV12-3 or TRBV12-4 with TRBJ2-1; unclear D gene. The V end was cut by 5 bases, the J end by 8 bases, with 7 bases between. The CDR3 loop spans 11 amino acids. The CDR3 loop reads CASSRNYEQFF. The sequenced part of the CDR3 DNA is TGTGCCAGCAGTCGAAACTATGAG.

This clone was seen ten or more times. Read sequence stops 3 residues before the CDR3 end, and the germline J gene provides the missing end. J is TRBJ2-1 and V is TRBV13, with TRBD1 matching over 7 bases. This CDR3 is built from 17 residues. Germline V gives CDR1 PRHDT, CDR2 FYEKMQ (reference sequence). Losses at the gene ends were 0 bases for V and 4 bases for J; bases not matched to a gene: 9. This CDR3 reads CASSLGEQGMAYNEQFF. CDR3 DNA, as far as it was read: TGTGCCAGCAGCTTAGGGGAACAGGGGATGGCATACAATGAG. Drawing the rest from reference TRBV13 and TRBJ2-1, the complete variable domain is AAGVIQSPRHLIKEKRETATLKCYPIPRHDTVYWYQQGPGQDPQFLISFYEKMQSDKGSIPDRFSAQQFSDYHSELNMSSLELGDSALYFCASSLGEQGMAYNEQFFGPGTRLTVL.

This clone has a count of ten or more. The CDR3 end is not reached by the read, which stops 3 residues before it; the germline J gene fills it in. The rearrangement joins TRBV4-1 to TRBJ1-5; no reliable D call. The germline V gene has CDR1 MGHRA and CDR2 YSYEKL. The CDR3 has 14 amino acids. V was cut by 4 bases and J by 7 bases, with 14 bases left in between. The covered CDR3 bases are TGCGCCAGCAGCCCCACTCCTGCCGGGCAGCCC. Residues: CASSPTPAGQP. The whole CDR3 sequence is CASSPTPAGQPQHF.

This clone was observed many times. Sequencing ends 3 residues short of the CDR3 end; the germline J gene provides the rest. The chain carries TRBV18 and TRBJ2-7; 9 bases fit TRBD1. CDR1 is KGHSH and CDR2 is LQKENI in the germline V gene. The CDR3 consists of 17 residues. The ends lost 1 base at V and 1 base at J; junction bases unmatched: 8. Incomplete CDR3 DNA: TGTGCCAGCTCACCACTTACCTGGACAGGGGAGTCCTACGAG. Its translation is CASSPLTWTGESYE. The CDR3, in full, reads CASSPLTWTGESYEQYF.

In the case of this clone: With the read ending 3 residues before the CDR3 end, the germline J gene is used to fill in that end. The chain joins TRBV18 to TRBJ1-2; TRBD1 is a possible D gene (5 bases). The CDR3 covers 13 residues. Germline values: CDR1 KGHSH, CDR2 LQKENI. CDR3: CASSPQGLGDYTF. CDR3 bases read: TGTGCCAGCTCCCCCCAGGGCTTGGGTGAC.

Ten or more counts support this clone. Coverage ceases 3 residues before the CDR3 finishes, and the germline J gene fills in the end. The J gene is TRBJ2-3, the V gene TRBV11-3; no clear D. The germline gives CDR1 SGHNT, CDR2 YENEEA. This CDR3 spans 13 amino acids. Trimming removed 5 bases at V and 5 bases at J, with 11 bases between. The sequenced part of the CDR3 DNA is TGTGCCAGCAGCCCCCCCGAAGGAGATACG. Translation gives CASSPPEGDT. The complete CDR3 protein is CASSPPEGDTQYF.

This clone was counted ten times or more. The read stops 3 residues short of the end of the CDR3; the missing end is completed from the germline J gene. The chain links TRBV20-1 to TRBJ2-7; 8 bases match TRBD1. V gave up 5 bases and J gave up 0 bases; unmatched junction bases: 3. This CDR3 has 13 residues. The germline V gene encodes CDR1 DFQATT and CDR2 SNEGSKA (reference sequence). The part of the CDR3 DNA that was read is TGCAGTGCTCTGGACAGGGCCTCCTACGAG. Translating gives CSALDRASYE. The full CDR3 sequence reads CSALDRASYEQYF.

This clone occurred many times. The sequenced fragment ends 3 residues before the CDR3 boundary, so the rest is inferred from the germline J gene. The rearrangement joins TRBV29-1 to TRBJ1-1, with a tentative D call TRBD1 (6 bases). Germline loops: CDR1 SQVTM, CDR2 ANQGSEA. The V and J ends lost 5 bases and 0 bases respectively, with 10 bases between them. The CDR3 sequence is 13 residues long. CDR3 DNA (partial): TGCAGCGTTTACAGGGCCCTGAACACTGAA. Protein product: CSVYRALNTE. The whole CDR3 reads CSVYRALNTEAFF.

This clone was seen repeatedly, ten times or more. The read comes to an end 3 residues before the CDR3 does, leaving the germline J gene to fill in the end. V is TRBV6-4 and J is TRBJ2-3; 10 bases map to TRBD2. CDR1 and CDR2 from the germline V gene are MRHNA and SNTAGT. The junction had 7 bases not matched to a gene; V was cut back by 0 bases and J by 4 bases. The CDR3 spans 17 residues. The CDR3 protein is CASSDSASGSRADTQYF. Incomplete CDR3 DNA: TGTGCCAGCAGTGACTCGGCTAGCGGGAGTCGGGCAGATACG.

This clone has at least ten counts. Coverage ceases 3 residues before the CDR3 finishes, and the germline J gene fills in the end. This chain links TRBV20-1 with TRBJ1-5; possible D gene TRBD1, 6 bases. The germline V gene has CDR1 DFQATT and CDR2 SNEGSKA (reference sequence). V lost 0 bases and J lost 5, with 20 bases in between. The CDR3 spans 17 residues. CDR3 DNA (partial): TGCAGTGCTAGAGAACAAACCGGACAGCTCATGCATCAGCCC. It specifies CSAREQTGQLMHQP. The whole CDR3 sequence reads CSAREQTGQLMHQPQHF.

This clone showed up many times. The CDR3 DNA, read in part, is TGTGCCAGCAGGGACGGGGCGTGGGGGGTCAATGAG. Translating it yields CASRDGAWGVNE. The CDR3, in full, reads CASRDGAWGVNEQFF. This chain connects TRBV6-2 or TRBV6-3 to TRBJ2-1; maybe TRBD2 (6 bases). Read coverage stops 3 residues before the CDR3 terminus; the germline J gene supplies the remainder. Germline V gene sequence: CDR1 MNHEY, CDR2 SVGEGT. The CDR3 is 15 amino acids. V lost 6 bases, J lost 6 bases, and 18 bases lay in between.

This clone was seen at least ten times. CDR3 bases read: TGCAGTGCCCCCCGCACCTCCGGGACTAGCGGGGGGCCATCGGAGACC. It yields the protein CSAPRTSGTSGGPSET. The whole CDR3 sequence is CSAPRTSGTSGGPSETQYF. This sequence joins TRBV20-1 and TRBJ2-5, with TRBD2 matching 15 bases. The read ends 3 residues before the CDR3 terminus; that terminus is restored from the germline J gene. Germline CDR1 and CDR2: DFQATT and SNEGSKA (reference sequence). Losses at the gene ends were 6 bases for V and 5 bases for J; bases not matched to a gene: 19. The CDR3 runs to 19 residues.

Ten or more counts support this clone. The CDR3 end falls 3 residues outside the read, so it is completed with the germline J gene. The chain employs TRBV11-2 and TRBJ1-1; 11 bases are a match to TRBD1. This CDR3 is built from 15 residues. V dropped 5 bases and J dropped 4; count of bases not matched to a gene: 6. Germline assignment: CDR1 SGHAT and CDR2 FQNNGV. CDR3 sequence reads: CASSVGQGEGTEAFF. The part of the CDR3 DNA that was read is TGTGCCAGCAGCGTGGGACAGGGGGAGGGCACTGAA.

This clone appeared many times. The read terminates 3 residues before the CDR3 end, so the remaining end is supplied by the germline J gene. The gene calls are TRBV7-9 and TRBJ2-7; D gene unclear. This CDR3 is 14 amino acids long. The germline gives CDR1 SEHNR, CDR2 FQNEAQ (reference sequence). Trimming left V 1 base short and J 0 bases short, with 7 bases between. The DNA read from the CDR3 is TGTGCCAGCAGCTTAGGGTCGGGCTCCTACGAG. Translated: CASSLGSGSYE. Given in full, the CDR3 is CASSLGSGSYEQYF. The full variable domain, with the rest looked up from reference TRBV7-9 and TRBJ2-7, is DTGVSQNPRHKITKRGQNVTFRCDPISEHNRLYWYRQTLGQGPEFLTYFQNEAQLEKSRLLSDRFSAERPKGSFSTLEIQRTEQGDSAMYLCASSLGSGSYEQYFGPGTRLTVT.

This clone was seen repeatedly, ten times or more. Read sequence stops 3 residues before the CDR3 end, and the germline J gene provides the missing end. This sequence joins TRBV2 and TRBJ1-2; TRBD1 aligns across 11 bases. With 4 bases clipped from V and 6 bases from J, the junction kept 1 base outside the gene matches. The length of the CDR3 is 13 residues. CDR1 and CDR2 (germline): SNHLY, FYNNEI. This CDR3 is CASSGTGGHGYTF. Incomplete CDR3 DNA: TGTGCCAGCAGTGGGACAGGGGGCCATGGC.